Following are 9 T cell receptor beta chains from one sample sequenced in a study of regulatory T cells in long-lasting Graves disease. HTBI primers from iRepertoire and Arm-PCR of CDR3 regions yielded the TCR beta libraries. TCRdb passed the multiplex PCR reads through MiXCR, listing each CDR3 protein once. The sample has over 300,000 distinct CDR3 sequences, roughly 16% seen once. As to time point: newly diagnosed GD, antithyroid drugs for less than 3 months. TCR sequences were obtained from RNA taken from PBMCs. The source material was peripheral blood mononuclear cells (PBMCs), sampled at new diagnosis, from a patient treated with antithyroid drugs. These TCRs come from a female donor with Graves disease.

This clonotype was seen a few times. The chain carries TRBV20-1 and TRBJ1-4, with D maybe TRBD1 (5 bases). This CDR3 spans 13 amino acids. CDR1 and CDR2 from the germline V gene are DFQATT and SNEGSKA (reference sequence). The germline V and J ends were trimmed by 6 bases and 5 bases, with 13 bases remaining between them. CDR3 residues: CSAQPSGNEKLFF. The DNA of the CDR3 is TGCAGTGCCCAACCTTCAGGGAATGAAAAACTGTTTTTT.

The table lists this clonotype with many counts. The genes are TRBV6-2 or TRBV6-3 and TRBJ2-3; a weak D match, TRBD1 (5 bases). The CDR3 spans 13 residues. The V end lost 7 bases, the J end lost 8 bases, and 16 bases lay between the germline ends. Germline V lookup: CDR1 MNHEY, CDR2 SVGEGT. DNA for the CDR3: TGTGCCAGCATGGAGACAGCCCGAGGTACGCAGTATTTT. Its protein product is CASMETARGTQYF.

This clonotype has only a few counts. The chain has TRBV27 and TRBJ2-1; perhaps TRBD2 as D (7 bases). The germline V and J ends were trimmed by 4 bases and 9 bases, with 16 bases remaining between them. Per germline, CDR1 MNHEY and CDR2 SMNVEV (reference sequence). This CDR3 is built from 14 residues. The CDR3 DNA reads as TGTGCCAGCAGTTCCATAGGGGGGGTCATTGAGCAGTTCTTC. This sequence encodes CASSSIGGVIEQFF.

This clonotype was picked up many times. This sequence joins TRBV27 and TRBJ1-6; no reliable D call. The CDR3 length is 14 residues. In germline, CDR1 is MNHEY, CDR2 SMNVEV (reference sequence). V lost 8 bases and J 7 bases, leaving 15 bases between the germline ends. The CDR3 DNA reads TGTGCCAGCGGGAGGCAACCAGACAATTCACCCCTCCACTTT. Its protein is CASGRQPDNSPLHF.

With regard to this clonotype: It may be a read error: a sequence one base away is much more abundant. The J gene is TRBJ1-2, the V gene TRBV2; 10 positions agree with TRBD1. Germline V gene sequence: CDR1 SNHLY, CDR2 FYNNEI. This CDR3 is 15 amino acids long. Trimming cost V 10 bases and J 0 bases; bases outside gene matches: 8. CDR3 DNA sequence: TGTGCCAACAGGGACAGGGGCGCGACTAACTATGGCTACACCTTC. Protein sequence: CANRDRGATNYGYTF.

Many counts were recorded for this clonotype. The J gene is TRBJ1-1, the V gene TRBV12-5; D gene uncertain. CDR3 length equals 14 residues. V was trimmed by 3 bases and J by 1 base, leaving 9 bases between them. CDR1 is LGHNT, CDR2 FRNRAP, per germline. CDR3 in DNA: TGTGCTAGTGGTTTCTTTGTGAAGAACACTGAAGCTTTCTTT. As protein: CASGFFVKNTEAFF.

This chain joins TRBV7-2 and TRBJ2-1; 8 bases match TRBD1. This CDR3 spans 14 amino acids. Germline lookup yields CDR1 SGHTA and CDR2 FQGNSA. The V and J ends lost 11 bases and 9 bases, in that order; junction bases with no gene match: 15. In DNA form, the CDR3 reads TGTGCCTGCTCTGGGGACGGGACAGGAGGTGAGCAGTTCTTC. Protein sequence: CACSGDGTGGEQFF. Using reference TRBV7-2 and TRBJ2-1 for the parts outside the CDR3, the full variable domain is GAGVSQSPSNKVTEKGKDVELRCDPISGHTALYWYRQSLGQGLEFLIYFQGNSAPDKSGLPSDRFSAERTGGSVSTLTIQRTQQEDSAVYLCACSGDGTGGEQFFGPGTRLTVL.

This clonotype was picked up many times. The gene calls are TRBV11-3 and TRBJ2-2; D may be TRBD1 or TRBD2 (6 bases each). The V end lost 4 bases, the J end lost 2 bases, and 11 bases lay between the germline ends. Germline V gene data show CDR1 as SGHNT and CDR2 as YENEEA. The CDR3 loop spans 15 amino acids. This CDR3 is CASSSRGLNTGELFF. DNA of the CDR3: TGTGCCAGCAGCTCCAGGGGACTTAACACCGGGGAGCTGTTTTTT.

This clonotype was seen ten or more times. The rearrangement links TRBV6-5 to TRBJ2-5; TRBD2 agrees at 11 bases. The trim removed 0 bases at V and 5 bases at J, leaving 2 bases unmatched. This CDR3 is 15 amino acids long. Germline V gene data show CDR1 as MNHEY and CDR2 as SVGAGI. CDR3 sequence: CASSYSGLAEETQYF. The CDR3 DNA follows: TGTGCCAGCAGTTACTCGGGACTAGCGGAGGAGACCCAGTACTTC.